In this sample, the clone carrying this T cell receptor (beta chain) turned up once. Its cognate antigen is unknown. Other nucleotide sequences from this sample produce the same CDR3. At a deep level, the assay was run. Sequencing used immunoSEQ multiplex PCR; TCRdb keeps in-frame clones, though not all of them. The table lists about 560,000 clones, around three quarters of them singletons, with approximately 12% in the top ten. The sample is drawn from a study of shared clonotypes between healthy human individuals. At the level of the study: Aged 18 to 49, the donors were a couple of women and three men.

Study-wide points: Since donors were few, the genetic and exposure-history diversity represented was limited.

The CDR3 runs to 11 residues. Germline CDR1 reads KGHSH; CDR2 reads LQKENI. The germline V and J ends were trimmed by 6 bases and 1 base, with 3 bases remaining between them. The TCR originated in a woman between 40 and 50 years old in good health. Some clones in this sample may be carry-over from other donors' samples. The V gene is TRBV18, the J gene TRBJ2-5; D ambiguous. Sequencing was done on a sample of PBMCs. CDR3 sequence (DNA): TGTGCCAGCTCGCTCCAAGAGACCCAGTACTTC. Translated, it gives CASSLQETQYF.